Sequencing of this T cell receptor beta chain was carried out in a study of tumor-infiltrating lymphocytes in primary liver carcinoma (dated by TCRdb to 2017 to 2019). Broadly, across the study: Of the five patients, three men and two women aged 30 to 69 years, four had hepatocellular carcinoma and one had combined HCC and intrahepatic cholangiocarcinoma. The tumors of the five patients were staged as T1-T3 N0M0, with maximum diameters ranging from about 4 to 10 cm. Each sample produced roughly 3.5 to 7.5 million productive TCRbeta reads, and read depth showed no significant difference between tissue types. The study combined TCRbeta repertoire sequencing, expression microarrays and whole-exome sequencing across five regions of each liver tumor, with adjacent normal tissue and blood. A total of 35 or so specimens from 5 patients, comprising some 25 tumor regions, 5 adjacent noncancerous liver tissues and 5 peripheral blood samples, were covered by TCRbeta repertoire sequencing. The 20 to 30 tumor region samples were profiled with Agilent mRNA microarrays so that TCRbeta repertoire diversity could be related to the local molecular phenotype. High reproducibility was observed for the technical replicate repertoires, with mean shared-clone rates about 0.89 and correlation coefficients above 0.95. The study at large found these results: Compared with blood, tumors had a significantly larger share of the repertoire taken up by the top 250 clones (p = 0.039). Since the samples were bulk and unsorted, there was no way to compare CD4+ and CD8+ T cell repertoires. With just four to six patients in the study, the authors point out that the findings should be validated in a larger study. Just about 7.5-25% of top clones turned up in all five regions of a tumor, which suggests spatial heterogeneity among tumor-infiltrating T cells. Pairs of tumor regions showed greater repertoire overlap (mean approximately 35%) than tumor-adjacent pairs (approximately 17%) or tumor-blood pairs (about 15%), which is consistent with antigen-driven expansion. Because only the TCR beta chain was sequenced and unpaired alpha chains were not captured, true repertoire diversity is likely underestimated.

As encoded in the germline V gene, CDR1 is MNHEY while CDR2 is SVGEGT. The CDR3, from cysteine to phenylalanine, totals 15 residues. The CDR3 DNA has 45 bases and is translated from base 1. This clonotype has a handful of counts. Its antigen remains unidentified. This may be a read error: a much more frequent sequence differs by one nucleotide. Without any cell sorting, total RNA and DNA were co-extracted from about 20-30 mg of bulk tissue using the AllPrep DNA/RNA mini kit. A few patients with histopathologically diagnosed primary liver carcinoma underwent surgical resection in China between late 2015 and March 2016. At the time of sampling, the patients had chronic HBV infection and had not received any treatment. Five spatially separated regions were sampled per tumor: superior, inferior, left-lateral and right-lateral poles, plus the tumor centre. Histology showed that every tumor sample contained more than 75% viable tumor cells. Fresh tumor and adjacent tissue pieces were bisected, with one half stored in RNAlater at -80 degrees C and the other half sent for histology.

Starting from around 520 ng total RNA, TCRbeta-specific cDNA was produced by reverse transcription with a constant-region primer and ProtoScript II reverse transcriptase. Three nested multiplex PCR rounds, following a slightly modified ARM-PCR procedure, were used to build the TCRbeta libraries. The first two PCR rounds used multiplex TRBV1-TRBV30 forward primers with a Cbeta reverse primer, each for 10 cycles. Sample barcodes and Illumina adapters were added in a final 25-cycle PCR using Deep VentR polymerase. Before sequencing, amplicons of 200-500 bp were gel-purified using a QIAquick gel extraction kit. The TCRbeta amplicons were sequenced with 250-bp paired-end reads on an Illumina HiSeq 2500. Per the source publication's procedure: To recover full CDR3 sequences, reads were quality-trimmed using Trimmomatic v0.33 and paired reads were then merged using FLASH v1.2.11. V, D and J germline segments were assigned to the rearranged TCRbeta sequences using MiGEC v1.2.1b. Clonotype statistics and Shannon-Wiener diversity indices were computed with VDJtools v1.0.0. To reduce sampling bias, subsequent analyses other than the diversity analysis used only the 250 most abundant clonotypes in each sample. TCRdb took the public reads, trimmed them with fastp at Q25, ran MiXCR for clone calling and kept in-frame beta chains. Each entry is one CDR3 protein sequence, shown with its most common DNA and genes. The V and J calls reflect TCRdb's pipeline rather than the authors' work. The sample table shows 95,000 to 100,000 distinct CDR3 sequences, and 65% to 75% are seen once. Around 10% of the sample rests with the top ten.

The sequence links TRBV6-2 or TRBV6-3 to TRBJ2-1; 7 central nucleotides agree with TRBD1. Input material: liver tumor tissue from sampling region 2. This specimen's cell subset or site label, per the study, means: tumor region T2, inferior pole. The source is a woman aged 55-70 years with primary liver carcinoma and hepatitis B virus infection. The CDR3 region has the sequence CASSQQGFLSNEQLF. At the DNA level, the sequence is TGTGCCAGCAGCCAACAGGGGTTTCTAAGCAATGAGCAGCTCTTC.